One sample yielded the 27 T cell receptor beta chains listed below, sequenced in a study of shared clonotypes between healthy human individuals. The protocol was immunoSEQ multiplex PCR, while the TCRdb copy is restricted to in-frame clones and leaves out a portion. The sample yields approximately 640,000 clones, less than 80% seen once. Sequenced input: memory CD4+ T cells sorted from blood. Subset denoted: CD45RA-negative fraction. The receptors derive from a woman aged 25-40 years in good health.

The CDR3 loop is CAELAGGPGSDTQYF. The CDR3 region has the DNA TGTGCCGAGTTAGCGGGAGGGCCGGGTTCAGATACGCAGTATTTT. This chain joins TRBV21-1 and TRBJ2-3; the table's D call, TRBD2, has no DNA check behind it. TRBV21-1 corresponds to a pseudogene. CDR3 length: 15 residues.

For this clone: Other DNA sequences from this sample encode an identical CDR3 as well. The CDR3 nucleotides are TGCGCCAGCAGCTTGAGCAGGGCGAACACCGGGGAGCTGTTTTTT. It codes for CASSLSRANTGELFF. The chain combines TRBV5-1 with TRBJ2-2; the D gene is possibly TRBD1 (5 bases). The CDR3 is made up of 15 amino acids. Trimming removed 1 base at V and 0 bases at J, with 7 bases between. In germline, CDR1 is SGHRS, CDR2 YFSETQ.

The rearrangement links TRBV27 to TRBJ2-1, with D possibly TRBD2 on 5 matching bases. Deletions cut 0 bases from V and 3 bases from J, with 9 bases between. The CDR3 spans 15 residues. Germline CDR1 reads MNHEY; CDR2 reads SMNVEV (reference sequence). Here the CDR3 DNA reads TGTGCCAGCAGTTTATCGGGAGCCGTCTACAATGAGCAGTTCTTC. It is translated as CASSLSGAVYNEQFF.

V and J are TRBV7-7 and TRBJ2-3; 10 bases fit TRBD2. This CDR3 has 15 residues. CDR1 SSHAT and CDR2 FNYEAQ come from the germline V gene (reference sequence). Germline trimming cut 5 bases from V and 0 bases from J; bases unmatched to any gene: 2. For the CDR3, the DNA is TGTGCCAGCAGCCGGGGACTAGCGAGCACAGATACGCAGTATTTT. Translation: CASSRGLASTDTQYF.

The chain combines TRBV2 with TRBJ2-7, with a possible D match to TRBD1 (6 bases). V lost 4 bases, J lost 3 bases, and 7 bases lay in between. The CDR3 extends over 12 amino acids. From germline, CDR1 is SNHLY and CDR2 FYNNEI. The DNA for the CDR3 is TGTGCCAGCAGTGGACAGGTCTACGAGCAGTACTTC. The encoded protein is CASSGQVYEQYF. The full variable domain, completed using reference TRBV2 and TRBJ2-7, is EPEVTQTPSHQVTQMGQEVILRCVPISNHLYFYWYRQILGQKVEFLVSFYNNEISEKSEIFDDQFSVERPDGSNFTLKIRSTKLEDSAMYFCASSGQVYEQYFGPGTRLTVT.

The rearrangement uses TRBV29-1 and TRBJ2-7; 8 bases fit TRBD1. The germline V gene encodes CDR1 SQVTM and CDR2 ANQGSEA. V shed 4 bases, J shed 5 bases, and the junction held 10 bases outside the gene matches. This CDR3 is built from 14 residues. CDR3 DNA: TGCAGCGTTGTTCCGGGACAGGTCCCACACGAGCAGTACTTC. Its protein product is CSVVPGQVPHEQYF.

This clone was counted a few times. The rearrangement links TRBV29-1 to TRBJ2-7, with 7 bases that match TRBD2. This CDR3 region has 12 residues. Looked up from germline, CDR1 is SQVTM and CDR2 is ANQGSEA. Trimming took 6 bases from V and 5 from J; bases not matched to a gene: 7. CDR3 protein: CSVARGVHEQYF. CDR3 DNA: TGCAGCGTGGCCCGGGGGGTCCACGAGCAGTACTTC.

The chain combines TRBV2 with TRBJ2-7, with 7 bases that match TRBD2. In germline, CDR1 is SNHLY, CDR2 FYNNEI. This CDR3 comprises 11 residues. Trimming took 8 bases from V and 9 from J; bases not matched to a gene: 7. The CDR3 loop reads CASGRGLVQYF. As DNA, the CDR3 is TGTGCCAGCGGGAGGGGACTCGTGCAGTACTTC.

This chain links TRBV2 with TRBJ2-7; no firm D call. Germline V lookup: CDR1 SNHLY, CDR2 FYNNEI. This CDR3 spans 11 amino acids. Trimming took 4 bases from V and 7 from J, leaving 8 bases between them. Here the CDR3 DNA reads TGTGCCAGCAGTGTGACGATGGAGCAGTACTTC. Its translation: CASSVTMEQYF.

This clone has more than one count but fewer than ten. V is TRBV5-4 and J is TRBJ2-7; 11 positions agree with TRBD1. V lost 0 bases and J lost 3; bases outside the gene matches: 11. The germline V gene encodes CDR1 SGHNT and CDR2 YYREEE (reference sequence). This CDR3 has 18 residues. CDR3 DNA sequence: TGTGCCAGCAGCTTGGGGGACAGGGGGGGACCAGTGGGCTACGAGCAGTACTTC. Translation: CASSLGDRGGPVGYEQYF.

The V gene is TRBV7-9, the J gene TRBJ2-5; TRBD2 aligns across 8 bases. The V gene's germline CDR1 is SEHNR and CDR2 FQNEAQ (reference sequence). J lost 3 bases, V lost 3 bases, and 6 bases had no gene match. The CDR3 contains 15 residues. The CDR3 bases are TGTGCCAGCAGCTTGATGGGGCGGGAGGAAGAGACCCAGTACTTC. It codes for CASSLMGREEETQYF.

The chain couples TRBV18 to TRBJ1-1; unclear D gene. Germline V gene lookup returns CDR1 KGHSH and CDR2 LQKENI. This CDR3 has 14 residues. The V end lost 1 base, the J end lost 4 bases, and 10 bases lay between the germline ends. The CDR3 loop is CASSPRPGFTEAFF. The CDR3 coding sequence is TGTGCCAGCTCACCACGGCCGGGGTTCACTGAAGCTTTCTTT.

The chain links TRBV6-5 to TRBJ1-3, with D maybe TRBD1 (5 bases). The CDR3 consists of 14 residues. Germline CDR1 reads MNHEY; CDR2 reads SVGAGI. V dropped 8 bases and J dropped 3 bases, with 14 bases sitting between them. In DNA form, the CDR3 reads TGTGCCAGCCGCAGGGCGGCTGGTGGAAACACCATATATTTT. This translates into CASRRAAGGNTIYF.

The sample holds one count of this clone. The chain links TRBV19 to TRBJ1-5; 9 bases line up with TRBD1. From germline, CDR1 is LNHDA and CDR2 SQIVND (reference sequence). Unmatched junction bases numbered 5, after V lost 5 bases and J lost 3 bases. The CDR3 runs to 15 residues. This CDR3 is CASSGDRALNQPQHF. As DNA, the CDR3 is TGTGCCAGTAGTGGGGACAGGGCCCTCAATCAGCCCCAGCATTTT. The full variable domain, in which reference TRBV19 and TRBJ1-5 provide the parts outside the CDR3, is DGGITQSPKYLFRKEGQNVTLSCEQNLNHDAMYWYRQDPGQGLRLIYYSQIVNDFQKGDIAEGYSVSREKKESFPLTVTSAQKNPTAFYLCASSGDRALNQPQHFGDGTRLSIL.

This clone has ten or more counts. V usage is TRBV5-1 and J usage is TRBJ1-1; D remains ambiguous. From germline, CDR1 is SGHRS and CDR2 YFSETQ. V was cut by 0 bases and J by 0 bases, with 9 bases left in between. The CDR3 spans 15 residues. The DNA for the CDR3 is TGCGCCAGCAGCTTGGGAGAACACATGAACACTGAAGCTTTCTTT. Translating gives CASSLGEHMNTEAFF.

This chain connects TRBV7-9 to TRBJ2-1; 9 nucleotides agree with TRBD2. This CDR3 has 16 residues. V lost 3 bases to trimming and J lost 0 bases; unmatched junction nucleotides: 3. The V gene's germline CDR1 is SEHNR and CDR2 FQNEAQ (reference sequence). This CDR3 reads CASSFSGRGSYNEQFF. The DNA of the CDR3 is TGTGCCAGCAGCTTTAGCGGGAGAGGCTCCTACAATGAGCAGTTCTTC.

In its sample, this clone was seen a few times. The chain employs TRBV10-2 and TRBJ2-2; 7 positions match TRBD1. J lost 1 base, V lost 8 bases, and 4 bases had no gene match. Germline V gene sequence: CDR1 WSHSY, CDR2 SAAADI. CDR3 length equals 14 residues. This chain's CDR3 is CASVGTVNTGELFF. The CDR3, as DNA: TGCGCCAGCGTCGGGACAGTGAACACCGGGGAGCTGTTTTTT.

The CDR3 sequence: CASTNGETQYF. DNA of the CDR3: TGTGCCAGCACCAACGGAGAGACCCAGTACTTC. This chain uses TRBV7-8 with TRBJ2-5; D is ambiguous. The germline V and J ends were trimmed by 7 bases and 4 bases, with 7 bases remaining between them. The germline V gene encodes CDR1 SGHVS and CDR2 FQNEAQ. This CDR3 has 11 residues.

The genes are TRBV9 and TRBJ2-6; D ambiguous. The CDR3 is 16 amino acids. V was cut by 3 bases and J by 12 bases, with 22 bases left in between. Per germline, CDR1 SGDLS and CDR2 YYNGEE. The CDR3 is CASSDPLSEGIGVLTF. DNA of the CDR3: TGTGCCAGCAGCGACCCTCTTTCCGAAGGGATAGGCGTCCTGACTTTC.

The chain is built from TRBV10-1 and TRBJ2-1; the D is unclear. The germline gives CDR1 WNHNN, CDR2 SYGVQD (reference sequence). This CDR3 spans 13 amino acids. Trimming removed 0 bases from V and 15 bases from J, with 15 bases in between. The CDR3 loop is CASSESGWSAVFF. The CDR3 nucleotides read TGCGCCAGCAGTGAGTCAGGATGGTCTGCGGTGTTCTTC.

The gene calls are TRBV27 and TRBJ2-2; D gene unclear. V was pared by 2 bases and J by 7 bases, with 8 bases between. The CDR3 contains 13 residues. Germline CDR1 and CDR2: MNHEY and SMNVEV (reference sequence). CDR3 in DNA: TGTGCCAGCAGTTTAGAAAGGTTCGGGGAGCTGTTTTTT. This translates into CASSLERFGELFF.

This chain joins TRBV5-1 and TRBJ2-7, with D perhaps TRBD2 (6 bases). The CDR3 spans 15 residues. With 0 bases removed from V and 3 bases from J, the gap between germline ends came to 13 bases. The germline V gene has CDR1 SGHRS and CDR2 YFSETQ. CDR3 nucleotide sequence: TGCGCCAGCAGCTTGGCCCCGGGACTGGGCTACGAGCAGTACTTC. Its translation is CASSLAPGLGYEQYF.

CDR3 amino acids: CASSAEQGVYTEAFF. The DNA of the CDR3 is TGTGCCAGCAGTGCCGAACAGGGGGTTTACACTGAAGCTTTCTTT. The chain recombines TRBV6-1 with TRBJ1-1; 8 nucleotides agree with TRBD1. Unmatched junction bases numbered 7, after V lost 4 bases and J lost 3 bases. The germline V gene encodes CDR1 MNHNS and CDR2 SASEGT. CDR3 length: 15 residues.

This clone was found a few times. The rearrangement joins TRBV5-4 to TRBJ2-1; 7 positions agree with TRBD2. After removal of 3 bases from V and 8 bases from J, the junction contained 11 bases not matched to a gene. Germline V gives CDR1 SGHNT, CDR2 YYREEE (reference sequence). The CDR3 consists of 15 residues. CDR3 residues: CASSWQAGRKDEQFF. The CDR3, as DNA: TGTGCCAGCAGCTGGCAAGCGGGAAGGAAGGATGAGCAGTTCTTC.

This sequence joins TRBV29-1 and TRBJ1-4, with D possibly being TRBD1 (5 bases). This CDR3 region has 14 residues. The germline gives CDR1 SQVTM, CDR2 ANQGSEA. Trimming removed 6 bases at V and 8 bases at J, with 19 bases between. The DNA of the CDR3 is TGCAGCGTCTTTGGGGGTCGGGGAGGGGAAAAACTGTTTTTT. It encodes CSVFGGRGGEKLFF.

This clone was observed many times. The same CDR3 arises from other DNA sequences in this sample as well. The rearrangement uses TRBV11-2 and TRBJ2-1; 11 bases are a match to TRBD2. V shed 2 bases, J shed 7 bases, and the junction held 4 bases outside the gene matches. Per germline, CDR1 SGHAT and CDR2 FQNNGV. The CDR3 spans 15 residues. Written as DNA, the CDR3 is TGTGCCAGCAGCTTAAGGACTAGCGGGTTGAATGAGCAGTTCTTC. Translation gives CASSLRTSGLNEQFF.

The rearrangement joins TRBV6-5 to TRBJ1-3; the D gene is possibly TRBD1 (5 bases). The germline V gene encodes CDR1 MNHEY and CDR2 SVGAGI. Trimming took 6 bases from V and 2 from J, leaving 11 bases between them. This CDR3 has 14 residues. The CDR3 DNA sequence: TGTGCCAGCAGAGCGACAGCCGCTGGAAACACCATATATTTT. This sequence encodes CASRATAAGNTIYF.